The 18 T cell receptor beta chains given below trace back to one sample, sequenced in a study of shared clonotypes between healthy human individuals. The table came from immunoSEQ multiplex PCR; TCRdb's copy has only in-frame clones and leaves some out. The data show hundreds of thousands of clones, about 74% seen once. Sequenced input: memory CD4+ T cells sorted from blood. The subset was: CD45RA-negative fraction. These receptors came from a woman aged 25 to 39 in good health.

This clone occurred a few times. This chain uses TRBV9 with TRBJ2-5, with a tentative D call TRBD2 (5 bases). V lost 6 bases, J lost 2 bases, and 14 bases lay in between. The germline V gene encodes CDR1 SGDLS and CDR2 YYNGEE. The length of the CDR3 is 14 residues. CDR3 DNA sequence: TGTGCCAGCAACCCCCTGGGAGAACAAGAGACCCAGTACTTC. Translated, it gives CASNPLGEQETQYF.

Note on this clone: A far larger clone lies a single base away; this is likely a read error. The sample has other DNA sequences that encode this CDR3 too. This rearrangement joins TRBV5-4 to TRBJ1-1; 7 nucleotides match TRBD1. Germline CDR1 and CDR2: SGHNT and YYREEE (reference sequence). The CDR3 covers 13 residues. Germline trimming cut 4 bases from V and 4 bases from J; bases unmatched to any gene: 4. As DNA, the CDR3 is TGTGCCAGCAGCCAGACAGGGATCACTGAAGCTTTCTTT. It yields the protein CASSQTGITEAFF.

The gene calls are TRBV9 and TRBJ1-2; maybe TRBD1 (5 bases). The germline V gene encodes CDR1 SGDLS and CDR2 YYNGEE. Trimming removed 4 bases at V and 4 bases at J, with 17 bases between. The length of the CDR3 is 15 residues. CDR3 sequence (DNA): TGTGCCAGCAGCCCCGGGGGGGAGTGGGGCTATGGCTACACCTTC. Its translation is CASSPGGEWGYGYTF. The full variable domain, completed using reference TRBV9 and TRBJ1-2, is DSGVTQTPKHLITATGQRVTLRCSPRSGDLSVYWYQQSLDQGLQFLIQYYNGEERAKGNILERFSAQQFPDLHSELNLSSLELGDSALYFCASSPGGEWGYGYTFGSGTRLTVV.

The CDR3 reads CASSGGTGGFYEQYF. In DNA form, the CDR3 reads TGTGCCAGCAGCGGGGGGACAGGGGGCTTCTACGAGCAGTACTTC. This chain uses TRBV6-1 with TRBJ2-7, with 12 nucleotides matching TRBD1. The CDR3 consists of 15 residues. From germline, CDR1 is MNHNS and CDR2 SASEGT. The trim removed 6 bases at V and 3 bases at J, leaving 6 bases unmatched.

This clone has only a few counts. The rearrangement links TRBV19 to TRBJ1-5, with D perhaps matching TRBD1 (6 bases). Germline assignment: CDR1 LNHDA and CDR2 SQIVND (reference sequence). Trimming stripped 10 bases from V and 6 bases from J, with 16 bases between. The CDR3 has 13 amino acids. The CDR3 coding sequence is TGTGCCACCCTGGGACAAGAGTTTCAGCCCCAGCATTTT. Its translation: CATLGQEFQPQHF.

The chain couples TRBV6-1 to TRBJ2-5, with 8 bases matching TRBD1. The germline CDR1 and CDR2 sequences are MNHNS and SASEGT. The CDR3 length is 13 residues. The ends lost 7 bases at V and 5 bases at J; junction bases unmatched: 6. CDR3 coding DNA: TGTGCCAGCACCAGGGGGCTAATGGAGACCCAGTACTTC. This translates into CASTRGLMETQYF.

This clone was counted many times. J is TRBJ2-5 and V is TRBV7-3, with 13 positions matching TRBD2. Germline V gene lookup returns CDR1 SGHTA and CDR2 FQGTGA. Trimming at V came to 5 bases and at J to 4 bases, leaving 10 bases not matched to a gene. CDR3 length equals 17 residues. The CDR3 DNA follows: TGTGCCAGCAGCCTCCAGCCGGGACTAGCGGGACGAGAGACCCAGTACTTC. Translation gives CASSLQPGLAGRETQYF.

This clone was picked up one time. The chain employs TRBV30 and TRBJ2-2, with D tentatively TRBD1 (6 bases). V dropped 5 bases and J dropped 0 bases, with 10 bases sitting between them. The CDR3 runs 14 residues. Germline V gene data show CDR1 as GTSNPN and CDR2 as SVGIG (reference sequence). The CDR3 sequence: CAWGDIPNTGELFF. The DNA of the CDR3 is TGTGCCTGGGGGGACATCCCGAACACCGGGGAGCTGTTTTTT.

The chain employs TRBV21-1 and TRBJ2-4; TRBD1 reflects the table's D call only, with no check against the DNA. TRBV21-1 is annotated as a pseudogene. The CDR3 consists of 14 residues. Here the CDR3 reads CASSKVYSQNIQYF. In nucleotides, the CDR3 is TGTGCCAGCAGCAAAGTTTACAGTCAAAACATTCAGTACTTC.

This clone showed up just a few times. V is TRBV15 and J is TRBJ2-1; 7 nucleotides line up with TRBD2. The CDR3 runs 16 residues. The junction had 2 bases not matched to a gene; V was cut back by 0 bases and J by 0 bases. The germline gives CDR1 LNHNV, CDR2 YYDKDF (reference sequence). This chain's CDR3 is CATSREGGSSYNEQFF. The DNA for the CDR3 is TGTGCCACCAGCAGAGAAGGCGGGAGCTCCTACAATGAGCAGTTCTTC.

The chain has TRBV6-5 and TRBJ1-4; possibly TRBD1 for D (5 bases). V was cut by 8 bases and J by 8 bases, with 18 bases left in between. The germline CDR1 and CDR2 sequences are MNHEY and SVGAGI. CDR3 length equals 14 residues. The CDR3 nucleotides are TGTGCCAGCTCGAGGCAGGGCGTTACGGAAAAACTGTTTTTT. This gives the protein CASSRQGVTEKLFF.

This CDR3 is CASSFSGTLNTEAFF. The CDR3 bases are TGTGCCAGCAGTTTCTCAGGGACCTTGAACACTGAAGCTTTCTTT. This chain uses TRBV28 with TRBJ1-1; TRBD1 is a possible D gene (5 bases). The CDR3 loop spans 15 amino acids. Per germline, CDR1 MDHEN and CDR2 SYDVKM. Trimming pared 3 bases from V and 0 bases from J, leaving 11 bases between.

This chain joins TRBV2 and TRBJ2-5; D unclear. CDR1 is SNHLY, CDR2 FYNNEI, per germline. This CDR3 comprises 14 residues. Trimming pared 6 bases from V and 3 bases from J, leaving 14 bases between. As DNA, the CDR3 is TGTGCCAGCAGGGGGAACAGCGCCAAAGAGACCCAGTACTTC. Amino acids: CASRGNSAKETQYF.

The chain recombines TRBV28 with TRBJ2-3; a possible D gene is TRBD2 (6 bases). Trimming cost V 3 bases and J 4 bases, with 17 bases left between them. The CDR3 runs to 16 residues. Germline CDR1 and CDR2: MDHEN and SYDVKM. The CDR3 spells CASSFPGSPPADTQYF. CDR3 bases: TGTGCCAGCAGTTTCCCCGGGAGTCCGCCCGCAGATACGCAGTATTTT.

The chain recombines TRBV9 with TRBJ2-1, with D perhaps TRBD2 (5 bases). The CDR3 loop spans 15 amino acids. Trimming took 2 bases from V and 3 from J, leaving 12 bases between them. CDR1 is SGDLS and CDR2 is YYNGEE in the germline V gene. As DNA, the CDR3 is TGTGCCAGCAGCGTGGGAGTATCTAACTACAATGAGCAGTTCTTC. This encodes CASSVGVSNYNEQFF.

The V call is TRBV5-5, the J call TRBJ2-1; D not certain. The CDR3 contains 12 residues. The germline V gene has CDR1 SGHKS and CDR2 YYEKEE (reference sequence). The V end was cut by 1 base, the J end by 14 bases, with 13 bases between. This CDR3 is CASSLLEHAKFF. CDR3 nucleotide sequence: TGTGCCAGCAGCTTGTTGGAGCACGCAAAGTTCTTC.

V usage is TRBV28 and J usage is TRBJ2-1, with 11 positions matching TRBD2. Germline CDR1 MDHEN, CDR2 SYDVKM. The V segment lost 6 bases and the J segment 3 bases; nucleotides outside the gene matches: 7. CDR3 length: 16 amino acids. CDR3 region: CASRIRLAGSYNEQFF. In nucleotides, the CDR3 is TGTGCCAGCAGGATTAGACTAGCGGGAAGCTACAATGAGCAGTTCTTC.

The CDR3 nucleotides read TGTGCCAGCAGACCCGACAGGGTACAGAATAATGAAAAACTGTTTTTT. It encodes CASRPDRVQNNEKLFF. The rearrangement uses TRBV28 and TRBJ1-4; TRBD1 matches at 7 bases. J was trimmed by 4 bases and V by 6 bases; bases with no gene match: 11. The CDR3 runs to 16 residues. CDR1 MDHEN and CDR2 SYDVKM come from the germline V gene.